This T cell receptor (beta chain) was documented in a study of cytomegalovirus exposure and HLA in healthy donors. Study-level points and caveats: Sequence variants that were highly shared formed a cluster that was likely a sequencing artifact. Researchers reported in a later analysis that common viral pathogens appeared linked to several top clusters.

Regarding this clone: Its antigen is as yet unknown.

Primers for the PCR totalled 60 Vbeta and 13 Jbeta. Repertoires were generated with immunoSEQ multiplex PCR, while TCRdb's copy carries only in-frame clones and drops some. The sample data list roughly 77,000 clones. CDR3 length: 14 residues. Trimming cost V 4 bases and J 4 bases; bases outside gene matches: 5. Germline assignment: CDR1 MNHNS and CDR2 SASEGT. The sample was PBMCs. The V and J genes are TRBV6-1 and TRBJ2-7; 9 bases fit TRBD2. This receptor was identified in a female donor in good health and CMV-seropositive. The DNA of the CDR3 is TGTGCCAGCAGTGTGGTAGCGGGAGAGTACGAGCAGTACTTC. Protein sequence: CASSVVAGEYEQYF.